This T cell receptor (beta chain) was observed in a study of blood T cell repertoires in COVID-19. Study summary: The United States, Italy and Spain supplied acute and convalescent COVID-19 samples.

V was trimmed by 4 bases and J by 3 bases, leaving 14 bases between them. From germline, CDR1 is SGHRS and CDR2 YFSETQ. The CDR3 runs to 14 residues. In the original processing: Cell counts per sample came from amplifying reference gene primers. Generated by immunoSEQ multiplex PCR, the TCRdb table keeps only in-frame clones and is missing some. The V and J calls and clone size were taken over from that table, and D and trimming were inferred from the DNA. The top ten hold over 3% of the sample, which has 240,000 or so clones, 86% seen once. Sequenced material: peripheral blood. This clonotype was obtained from a woman aged 25 to 39 who had recovered from COVID-19. This chain links TRBV5-1 with TRBJ2-7; D is ambiguous. CDR3 nucleotides: TGCGCCAGCAGCACTACTCCAGACGGCTACGAGCAGTACTTC. Its translation: CASSTTPDGYEQYF.